A single sample is the source of the 21 T cell receptor beta chains below, sequenced in a study of T-cell memory formation after mild COVID-19. TCRdb reanalysed the 5' RACE reads using MiXCR and keeps one entry per CDR3 protein. The data show around 530,000 distinct CDR3 sequences, with about a fifth seen just once and about 8.7% held by the top ten. The specimen sequenced was PBMCs or a T cell subset sorted from them (not recorded which). These receptors all come from an adult woman who had mild COVID-19 (a few samples of this study predate the infection). Cell type and time point are not known.

The V and J genes are TRBV2 and TRBJ2-5; unclear D gene. CDR1 is SNHLY, CDR2 FYNNEI, per germline. The CDR3 is 11 residues long. The V end was cut by 3 bases, the J end by 9 bases, with 8 bases between. Here the CDR3 reads CASSESRAQYF. As DNA, the CDR3 is TGTGCCAGCAGTGAGTCCAGAGCCCAGTACTTC.

This clonotype was found a few times. The chain joins TRBV6-5 to TRBJ2-3; D is ambiguous. V was clipped by 6 bases and J by 0 bases, with 10 bases between them. CDR1 and CDR2 (germline): MNHEY, SVGAGI. The length of the CDR3 is 14 residues. CDR3 nucleotides: TGTGCCAGCAGGCGTGGGATTAGCACAGATACGCAGTATTTT. This codes for CASRRGISTDTQYF.

The V call is TRBV19, the J call TRBJ2-3; 7 positions match TRBD1. Looked up from germline, CDR1 is LNHDA and CDR2 is SQIVND (reference sequence). The CDR3 has 12 amino acids. The junction had 2 bases not matched to a gene; V was cut back by 9 bases and J by 2 bases. Written as DNA, the CDR3 is TGTGCCAGCCAGGGGGACACAGATACGCAGTATTTT. Its protein product is CASQGDTDTQYF.

This chain links TRBV13 with TRBJ2-7, with a tentative D call TRBD1 (6 bases). Trimming removed 5 bases at V and 10 bases at J, with 27 bases between. The CDR3 is made up of 16 amino acids. The germline CDR1 and CDR2 sequences are PRHDT and FYEKMQ (reference sequence). CDR3 nucleotide sequence: TGTGCCAGCAGCATGACCCTTGGGGGCACAGGGTCGAAACAGTACTTC. Translating it yields CASSMTLGGTGSKQYF.

The genes are TRBV6-2 or TRBV6-3 and TRBJ1-1, with no clear D. Germline CDR1 MNHEY, CDR2 SVGEGT. This CDR3 comprises 14 residues. V was clipped by 0 bases and J by 4 bases, with 9 bases between them. Here the CDR3 reads CASSYSEASTEAFF. CDR3 bases: TGTGCCAGCAGTTACTCGGAGGCCTCCACTGAAGCTTTCTTT.

This chain links TRBV6-5 with TRBJ2-3; perhaps TRBD2 as D (6 bases). This CDR3 is built from 13 residues. Per the germline V gene, CDR1 is MNHEY and CDR2 is SVGAGI. V was clipped by 7 bases and J by 2 bases, with 10 bases between them. CDR3 protein: CASTSGVTDTQYF. The CDR3, as DNA: TGTGCCAGCACCTCGGGGGTCACAGATACGCAGTATTTT.

The rearrangement joins TRBV5-6 to TRBJ1-5; D gene unclear. The CDR3 length is 13 residues. Germline V gene sequence: CDR1 SGHDT, CDR2 YYEEEE. Deletions cut 1 base from V and 11 bases from J, with 13 bases between. In nucleotides, the CDR3 is TGTGCCAGCAGCTTGAAAGGGATCCAGGCCCAGCATTTT. It yields the protein CASSLKGIQAQHF.

The chain couples TRBV7-2 to TRBJ2-3, with no clear D. The germline V gene encodes CDR1 SGHTA and CDR2 FQGNSA. This CDR3 has 15 residues. Trimming took 8 bases from V and 4 from J, leaving 19 bases between them. The CDR3 here is CASAQTGPSADTQYF. Here the CDR3 DNA reads TGTGCCAGCGCTCAGACTGGCCCGAGCGCAGATACGCAGTATTTT. The full variable domain, in which reference TRBV7-2 and TRBJ2-3 provide the parts outside the CDR3, is GAGVSQSPSNKVTEKGKDVELRCDPISGHTALYWYRQSLGQGLEFLIYFQGNSAPDKSGLPSDRFSAERTGGSVSTLTIQRTQQEDSAVYLCASAQTGPSADTQYFGPGTRLTVL.

The chain carries TRBV7-2 and TRBJ2-5; 16 bases fit TRBD2. Per the germline V gene, CDR1 is SGHTA and CDR2 is FQGNSA. CDR3 length equals 16 residues. The V gene end was trimmed by 5 bases and the J gene end by 5 bases; junction bases not matched to a gene: 5. In DNA, the CDR3 is TGTGCCAGCAGCGCGGGACTAGCGGGGGGGCAGGAGACCCAGTACTTC. Its protein is CASSAGLAGGQETQYF.

This chain links TRBV6-5 with TRBJ2-6; D call uncertain. The length of the CDR3 is 15 residues. Trimming took 1 base from V and 4 from J, leaving 8 bases between them. Germline CDR1 reads MNHEY; CDR2 reads SVGAGI. The CDR3 here is CASSYFGAGANVLTF. In DNA form, the CDR3 reads TGTGCCAGCAGTTACTTCGGTGCCGGGGCCAACGTCCTGACTTTC.

The genes are TRBV5-6 and TRBJ1-1, with D perhaps matching TRBD1 (6 bases). V gave up 4 bases and J gave up 1 base, with 17 bases separating them. Germline assignment: CDR1 SGHDT and CDR2 YYEEEE. This CDR3 has 16 residues. CDR3: CASSTYAGGPNTEAFF. The CDR3 nucleotides are TGTGCCAGCAGCACTTACGCGGGGGGGCCGAACACTGAAGCTTTCTTT.

V and J are TRBV5-6 and TRBJ1-4, with no clear D. CDR3 length equals 15 residues. CDR1 is SGHDT and CDR2 is YYEEEE in the germline V gene. V was shortened by 4 bases and J by 5 bases, with 15 bases between the two germline ends. The CDR3 DNA follows: TGTGCCAGCAGCCTTGGATCCGCACAAAATGAAAAACTGTTTTTT. It codes for CASSLGSAQNEKLFF.

The J gene is TRBJ2-7, the V gene TRBV27; D is unclear. Per the germline V gene, CDR1 is MNHEY and CDR2 is SMNVEV (reference sequence). V lost 2 bases to trimming and J lost 3 bases, with 8 bases between them. The CDR3 length is 13 residues. The CDR3 bases are TGTGCCAGCAGTTTAAGGCGTCGCTACGAGCAGTACTTC. It encodes CASSLRRRYEQYF.

V and J are TRBV5-1 and TRBJ2-7; D may be TRBD1 or TRBD2 (5 bases each). The germline V gene has CDR1 SGHRS and CDR2 YFSETQ. The CDR3 runs to 12 residues. Trimming removed 10 bases from V and 4 bases from J, with 15 bases in between. CDR3 in DNA: TGCGCCTGCAAAGGGACCCAATACGAGCAGTACTTC. Its translation: CACKGTQYEQYF.

This clonotype occurred a few times. The V gene is TRBV27, the J gene TRBJ2-3; the match to TRBD2 covers 14 bases. CDR1 and CDR2 (germline): MNHEY, SMNVEV (reference sequence). The CDR3 is 19 amino acids. Trimming at V came to 5 bases and at J to 0 bases, leaving 10 bases not matched to a gene. The CDR3 DNA follows: TGTGCCAGCAGTCCGCAAAGACTAGCGGGAGGGCCCAGCACAGATACGCAGTATTTT. Translated, it gives CASSPQRLAGGPSTDTQYF.

V gene TRBV3-1 combines with J gene TRBJ1-3; no definite D call. The CDR3 runs 13 residues. CDR1 and CDR2 (germline): LGHDT, YNNKEL (reference sequence). V was shortened by 1 base and J by 4 bases, with 5 bases between the two germline ends. CDR3 in amino acids: CASSQVQGNTIYF. CDR3 in DNA: TGTGCCAGCAGCCAAGTACAGGGAAACACCATATATTTT.

The V and J genes are TRBV6-2 or TRBV6-3 and TRBJ1-5, with D unresolved. Per the germline V gene, CDR1 is MNHEY and CDR2 is SVGEGT. The germline V and J ends were trimmed by 6 bases and 9 bases, with 15 bases remaining between them. The CDR3 length is 13 residues. CDR3 amino acids: CASSPGVYVPQHF. The CDR3 region has the DNA TGTGCCAGCAGCCCCGGGGTCTACGTGCCCCAGCATTTT.

On this clonotype itself: At one end the junction does not follow the germline gene, possibly because of a read error. J is TRBJ2-1 and V is TRBV5-4, with 8 bases matching TRBD1. This CDR3 comprises 16 residues. Germline V gene sequence: CDR1 SGHNT, CDR2 YYREEE (reference sequence). As DNA, the CDR3 is TGTGCCAGCAGCTCGAGGACAGGGACCCCCTACACTGAGCAGTTCTTC. Its translation is CASSSRTGTPYTEQFF.

The chain couples TRBV7-2 to TRBJ2-5, with D hard to call. Trimming shortened V by 5 bases and J by 1 base, and 14 bases separated the two germline ends. Germline V CDR1 and CDR2: SGHTA, FQGNSA. The CDR3 has 15 amino acids. CDR3 residues: CASSPGYGFQETQYF. In DNA, the CDR3 is TGTGCCAGCAGCCCCGGGTACGGGTTCCAAGAGACCCAGTACTTC.

V and J are TRBV7-6 and TRBJ2-1, with 9 bases aligning to TRBD1. In germline, CDR1 is SGHVS, CDR2 FNYEAQ. V dropped 2 bases and J dropped 0; count of bases not matched to a gene: 11. CDR3 size: 19 residues. CDR3 bases: TGTGCCAGCAGCTTAATACTTTTTGGGACAGGGACCTCCTACAATGAGCAGTTCTTC. Translated: CASSLILFGTGTSYNEQFF.

This chain connects TRBV20-1 to TRBJ1-2, with TRBD1 identical over 7 bases. The CDR3 is 14 residues long. Trimming at V came to 3 bases and at J to 8 bases, leaving 12 bases not matched to a gene. Germline CDR1 DFQATT, CDR2 SNEGSKA (reference sequence). CDR3 nucleotides: TGCAGTGCTAGTGCTAGGGGGCGGCTCAAAGGCTACACCTTC. This gives the protein CSASARGRLKGYTF.